The rows below give T cell receptor beta chains drawn from one sample of a study of CD8 T cells in ankylosing spondylitis. TCRdb reanalysed the 5' RACE reads using MiXCR and keeps one entry per CDR3 protein. The sample holds fewer than 250,000 distinct CDR3 sequences; under 12% are singletons and the top ten take approximately 2.5%. Sequenced material: blood, either unsorted or a sorted T cell fraction (not recorded which). These receptors were obtained from a male donor with ankylosing spondylitis or in good health (not recorded which). Both conserved end residues are part of each CDR3. A D gene is named only where the DNA matches it firmly. Clone size appears in some rows only: once, few, many, or a class for an expanded clone.

>many|TRBD2|15|TRBV20-1|TRBJ2-1
CSASASGSSYNEQFF
TGCAGTGCTTCCGCTAGCGGGAGCTCCTACAATGAGCAGTTCTTC
>many|TRBD1|16|TRBV6-1|TRBJ2-7
CASSVIDRGATGEQYF
TGTGCCAGCAGTGTCATTGACAGGGGAGCGACGGGCGAGCAGTACTTC
>NA|NA|13|TRBV20-1|TRBJ2-3
CSARAGSTDTQYF
TGCAGTGCTAGAGCCGGTAGCACAGATACGCAGTATTTT
>many|NA|12|TRBV29-1|TRBJ2-1
CSGRGIYNEQFF
TGCAGCGGTCGGGGGATCTACAATGAGCAGTTCTTC
>few|TRBD1|17|TRBV6-5|TRBJ1-2
CASSYSGTGGLNYGYTF
TGTGCCAGCAGTTACTCCGGGACAGGGGGCTTGAACTATGGCTACACCTTC
>many|TRBD2|16|TRBV5-4|TRBJ2-1
CASSLDTGGPYNEQFF
TGTGCCAGCAGCTTGGATACGGGAGGGCCGTACAATGAGCAGTTCTTC
>many|TRBD2|16|TRBV15|TRBJ2-2
CATSKSGSANTGELFF
TGTGCCACCAGCAAGAGCGGGAGCGCGAACACCGGGGAGCTGTTTTTT
>many|NA|15|TRBV15|TRBJ1-1
CATSTQRGMNTEAFF
TGTGCCACCAGCACCCAACGGGGTATGAACACTGAAGCTTTCTTT
>NA|NA|15|TRBV3-1|TRBJ2-6
CATCKQGPGANVLTF
TGTGCCACCTGCAAGCAGGGCCCTGGGGCCAACGTCCTGACTTTC
>many|NA|15|TRBV20-1|TRBJ1-5
CSARGTGTLYQPQHF
TGCAGTGCTAGAGGCACCGGGACACTATATCAGCCCCAGCATTTT
>many|NA|15|TRBV20-1|TRBJ1-6
CSARFSGINHSPLHF
TGCAGTGCTAGGTTTTCAGGGATCAATCATTCACCCCTCCACTTT
>many|NA|14|TRBV12-3/TRBV12-4|TRBJ2-3
CASTSGSSTDTQYF
TGTGCCAGCACCTCTGGGAGTAGCACAGATACGCAGTATTTT
>many|NA|19|TRBV30|TRBJ2-7
CAWSLTGGTLQGAGYEQYF
TGTGCCTGGAGTTTAACGGGCGGGACTCTGCAGGGAGCCGGGTACGAGCAGTACTTC
>many|NA|15|TRBV7-2|TRBJ1-4
CASSLEGSVNEKLFF
TGTGCCAGCAGCTTAGAAGGTTCAGTTAATGAAAAACTGTTTTTT
>NA|NA|15|TRBV2|TRBJ2-7
CASSQGGVEGEEQYF
TGTGCCAGCAGTCAGGGGGGTGTGGAGGGCGAGGAGCAGTACTTC
>many|TRBD1|15|TRBV5-1|TRBJ2-3
CASRQGEISTDTQYF
TGCGCCAGCAGACAGGGGGAAATTAGCACAGATACGCAGTATTTT